The 10 T cell receptor beta chains below were found in one sample sequenced in a study of Ad26.COV2.S vaccination and SARS-CoV-2 variants. Treatment meaning: 15 to 20 received Ad26.COV2.S at low or high dose, single or two shots; roughly five received placebo; per-sample allocation not given. All samples were drawn on day 63, counting from the first vaccine or placebo injection. Some clones are missing from TCRdb's copy, which holds only in-frame ones; the method was immunoSEQ multiplex PCR. The sample includes about 380,000 clones, about four fifths of them seen just once. The sample was peripheral blood, taken in a trial of Ad26.COV2.S vaccine versus placebo. The source is a person between 18 and 65 years old who received the Ad26.COV2.S COVID-19 vaccine or a placebo.

The chain has TRBV5-1 and TRBJ1-6; tentative D call: TRBD1 (6 bases). Trimming took off 1 base at V and 10 bases at J, with 15 bases between the two ends. Germline V gene data show CDR1 as SGHRS and CDR2 as YFSETQ. The CDR3 spans 15 residues. The CDR3 nucleotides are TGCGCCAGCAGCTTGTTGGGAAAGGGGGTCTCACCCCTCCACTTT. Amino acid sequence: CASSLLGKGVSPLHF.

The V and J genes are TRBV10-1 and TRBJ1-1; no clear D gene. The CDR3 runs 14 residues. Trimming pared 3 bases from V and 1 base from J, leaving 9 bases between. CDR1 WNHNN and CDR2 SYGVQD come from the germline V gene (reference sequence). The chain's CDR3 is CASSERTANTEAFF. CDR3 nucleotides: TGCGCCAGCAGTGAAAGGACGGCGAACACTGAAGCTTTCTTT.

The genes are TRBV5-4 and TRBJ1-1, with TRBD1 as a possible D gene (6 bases). V gave up 4 bases and J gave up 2 bases, with 12 bases separating them. CDR3 length: 14 residues. The germline V gene encodes CDR1 SGHNT and CDR2 YYREEE (reference sequence). CDR3 sequence (DNA): TGTGCCAGCAGCGCGGGGGGGCGAAACACTGAAGCTTTCTTT. Its protein product is CASSAGGRNTEAFF.

The J gene is TRBJ1-2, the V gene TRBV6-6; the match to TRBD1 covers 8 bases. With V trimmed by 5 bases and J by 4 bases, 9 bases remained unmatched. This CDR3 has 15 amino acids. Germline V gene lookup returns CDR1 MNHNY and CDR2 SVGAGI (reference sequence). In DNA, the CDR3 is TGTGCCAGCAGTACGAACAAAGGACAGGGCTATGGCTACACCTTC. Its protein is CASSTNKGQGYGYTF.

The chain carries TRBV2 and TRBJ2-1, with TRBD2 matching 11 bases. The length of the CDR3 is 13 residues. Germline V gene lookup returns CDR1 SNHLY and CDR2 FYNNEI. V was clipped by 7 bases and J by 10 bases; unmatched bases: 6. As DNA, the CDR3 is TGTGCCAGCAAGAGGGCTAGCGGGGGGGAGCAGTTCTTC. This codes for CASKRASGGEQFF.

The chain uses TRBV4-2 and TRBJ2-5; D possibly corresponds to TRBD2 (6 bases). CDR1 and CDR2 (germline): LGHNA, YNFKEQ. CDR3 size: 11 residues. Trimming took 3 bases from V and 7 from J, leaving 6 bases between them. The CDR3 sequence is CASSQGGTQYF. The CDR3 region has the DNA TGTGCCAGCAGCCAGGGGGGGACCCAGTACTTC.

The chain has TRBV19 and TRBJ2-1, with 11 bases lining up with TRBD2. This CDR3 comprises 15 residues. V was clipped by 4 bases and J by 4 bases; unmatched bases: 3. Germline CDR1 and CDR2: LNHDA and SQIVND (reference sequence). CDR3 sequence: CASSTTSGGYNEQFF. CDR3 nucleotide sequence: TGTGCCAGTAGTACCACTAGCGGGGGTTACAATGAGCAGTTCTTC.

J is TRBJ1-1 and V is TRBV6-2 or TRBV6-3; the D is unclear. Trimming left V 2 bases short and J 1 base short, with 14 bases between. In germline, CDR1 is MNHEY, CDR2 SVGEGT. CDR3 length: 16 residues. This CDR3 is CASSYQRSTANTEAFF. The DNA of the CDR3 is TGTGCCAGCAGTTACCAACGATCGACGGCGAACACTGAAGCTTTCTTT.

The chain has TRBV5-1 and TRBJ2-5; 9 positions agree with TRBD2. This CDR3 spans 13 amino acids. Germline V gives CDR1 SGHRS, CDR2 YFSETQ. The ends lost 7 bases at V and 5 bases at J; junction bases unmatched: 6. The CDR3 DNA reads TGCGCCAGCGGTGCGGGGGGGACGGAGACCCAGTACTTC. Amino acid sequence: CASGAGGTETQYF.

V gene TRBV3-1 (or the pseudogene TRBV3-2) combines with J gene TRBJ2-3; D might be TRBD2 (5 bases). This CDR3 is built from 16 residues. CDR1 is LGHDT and CDR2 is YNNKEL in the germline V gene (reference sequence). V was shortened by 7 bases and J by 0 bases, with 17 bases between the two germline ends. CDR3 sequence: CASTKAGGGSTDTQYF. The CDR3 DNA reads TGTGCCAGCACCAAAGCCGGTGGCGGGAGCACAGATACGCAGTATTTT.